Each of the 21 T cell receptor beta chains below was sequenced from the same sample in a study of blood T cell repertoires in COVID-19. Clones were sequenced by immunoSEQ multiplex PCR, and TCRdb holds only the in-frame ones, with some missing. The data contain 75,000 or so clones, nearly 90% of them singletons. Specimen: peripheral blood. These receptors all come from a man in his 70s with acute or convalescent COVID-19.

The chain carries TRBV28 and TRBJ1-1; 7 positions agree with TRBD1. This CDR3 has 12 amino acids. The trim removed 5 bases at V and 6 bases at J, leaving 3 bases unmatched. CDR1 and CDR2 (germline): MDHEN, SYDVKM. CDR3 sequence (DNA): TGTGCCAGCAGTAGGGGGCAGGCTGAAGCTTTCTTT. Translated: CASSRGQAEAFF.

The chain joins TRBV29-1 to TRBJ2-7; TRBD1 matches at 9 bases. Trimming at V came to 3 bases and at J to 4 bases, leaving 4 bases not matched to a gene. This CDR3 contains 13 residues. CDR1 is SQVTM and CDR2 is ANQGSEA in the germline V gene. This CDR3 reads CSVDGTGQYEQYF. CDR3 sequence (DNA): TGCAGCGTTGACGGGACAGGGCAATACGAGCAGTACTTC.

The chain links TRBV19 to TRBJ1-2, with 9 bases lining up with TRBD1. J gave up 8 bases and V 4 bases, and 11 bases lay outside the gene matches. The V gene's germline CDR1 is LNHDA and CDR2 SQIVND (reference sequence). CDR3 length: 15 residues. CDR3 bases: TGTGCCAGTAGTACCCGGACAGGGGATAAGTTCGGCTACACCTTC. Encoded protein: CASSTRTGDKFGYTF.

The rearrangement links TRBV5-1 to TRBJ1-5; TRBD1 might be the D (5 bases). The CDR3 totals 13 residues. The V and J ends lost 4 bases and 1 base respectively, with 6 bases between them. CDR1 is SGHRS and CDR2 is YFSETQ in the germline V gene. The CDR3: CASSQGSNQPQHF. The CDR3 nucleotides read TGCGCCAGCAGCCAGGGAAGCAATCAGCCCCAGCATTTT.

This clone was seen only a few times. The CDR3: CASSPLQETTEAFF. For the CDR3, the DNA is TGTGCCAGCAGCCCCTTACAGGAGACCACTGAAGCTTTCTTT. This chain links TRBV28 with TRBJ1-1; TRBD1 is a possible D gene (5 bases). The V end was cut by 6 bases, the J end by 4 bases, with 15 bases between. The CDR3 has 14 residues. Germline V gene data show CDR1 as MDHEN and CDR2 as SYDVKM. Drawing the rest from reference TRBV28 and TRBJ1-1, the complete variable domain is DVKVTQSSRYLVKRTGEKVFLECVQDMDHENMFWYRQDPGLGLRLIYFSYDVKMKEKGDIPEGYSVSREKKERFSLILESASTNQTSMYLCASSPLQETTEAFFGQGTRLTVV.

The V and J genes are TRBV5-4 and TRBJ2-1; D is unclear. Trimming stripped 0 bases from V and 3 bases from J, with 10 bases between. Per the germline V gene, CDR1 is SGHNT and CDR2 is YYREEE (reference sequence). The CDR3 extends over 15 amino acids. The CDR3 sequence: CASSLERNYYNEQFF. The CDR3 DNA reads TGTGCCAGCAGCTTGGAGCGAAACTACTACAATGAGCAGTTCTTC.

The chain links TRBV5-1 to TRBJ2-1, with TRBD1 matching over 7 bases. V lost 3 bases and J lost 5; bases outside the gene matches: 8. The germline CDR1 and CDR2 sequences are SGHRS and YFSETQ. The CDR3 contains 15 residues. DNA of the CDR3: TGCGCCAGCAGCTCAAGGACAGGCGCAAACAATGAGCAGTTCTTC. Its protein is CASSSRTGANNEQFF.

V is TRBV11-1 and J is TRBJ1-6, with TRBD1 as a possible D gene (5 bases). The germline CDR1 and CDR2 sequences are SGHAT and FQDESV (reference sequence). The CDR3 totals 15 residues. Trimming left V 7 bases short and J 8 bases short, with 18 bases between. For the CDR3, the DNA is TGTGCCAGCACCCCGAGCGCAGGGTGGGATTCACCCCTCCACTTT. Amino acids: CASTPSAGWDSPLHF.

The chain combines TRBV20-1 with TRBJ1-2, with D hard to call. Germline V CDR1 and CDR2: DFQATT, SNEGSKA (reference sequence). V dropped 6 bases and J dropped 8 bases, with 13 bases sitting between them. This CDR3 contains 11 residues. The CDR3 here is CSAPTINGYTF. CDR3 nucleotide sequence: TGCAGTGCCCCAACAATCAACGGCTACACCTTC.

The gene calls are TRBV27 and TRBJ2-7; maybe TRBD1 (6 bases). This CDR3 has 13 residues. Germline V CDR1 and CDR2: MNHEY, SMNVEV (reference sequence). V gave up 5 bases and J gave up 6 bases, with 14 bases separating them. The CDR3, as DNA: TGTGCCAGCAGTGGACAGTCCAGGAGCGAGCAGTACTTC. This codes for CASSGQSRSEQYF.

The CDR3 region is CASSLRGQSMNTEAFF. The CDR3 region has the DNA TGTGCCAGCAGCTTAAGGGGACAGAGCATGAACACTGAAGCTTTCTTT. The V and J genes are TRBV7-2 and TRBJ1-1; the match to TRBD1 covers 7 bases. CDR1 is SGHTA and CDR2 is FQGNSA in the germline V gene. This CDR3 spans 16 amino acids. V dropped 2 bases and J dropped 0; count of bases not matched to a gene: 6.

This clone was counted a few times. The chain combines TRBV4-1 with TRBJ1-4; possibly TRBD1 for D (6 bases). The germline CDR1 and CDR2 sequences are MGHRA and YSYEKL. The V end lost 0 bases, the J end lost 4 bases, and 12 bases lay between the germline ends. This CDR3 is built from 16 residues. The CDR3 sequence: CASSQEGARNNEKLFF. CDR3 nucleotides: TGCGCCAGCAGCCAAGAGGGGGCGCGGAATAATGAAAAACTGTTTTTT.

The rearrangement joins TRBV4-1 to TRBJ1-5; 9 nucleotides agree with TRBD1. V shed 0 bases, J shed 6 bases, and the junction held 15 bases outside the gene matches. The CDR3 is made up of 19 amino acids. The germline V gene encodes CDR1 MGHRA and CDR2 YSYEKL. The CDR3 loop is CASSQDPDRGLSRGQPQHF. The CDR3, as DNA: TGCGCCAGCAGCCAAGATCCGGACAGGGGACTTAGTAGGGGTCAGCCCCAGCATTTT.

A remark on this clone: The sample has other DNA sequences that encode this CDR3 too. The chain is built from TRBV6-5 and TRBJ2-3; D not resolved. Trimming shortened V by 6 bases and J by 1 base, and 8 bases separated the two germline ends. This CDR3 comprises 13 residues. The germline V gene encodes CDR1 MNHEY and CDR2 SVGAGI. The chain's CDR3 is CASSYPGTDTQYF. As DNA, the CDR3 is TGTGCCAGCAGCTACCCGGGCACAGATACGCAGTATTTT.

The chain links TRBV10-3 to TRBJ2-1, with D tentatively TRBD1 (5 bases). V lost 0 bases and J lost 6, with 12 bases in between. The germline CDR1 and CDR2 sequences are ENHRY and SYGVKD. This CDR3 is 15 amino acids long. In DNA, the CDR3 is TGTGCCATCAGTGAGTCCTTTCAGGGCGGCAATGAGCAGTTCTTC. This encodes CAISESFQGGNEQFF.

This chain joins TRBV9 and TRBJ2-1; 9 nucleotides align to TRBD2. J lost 7 bases, V lost 0 bases, and 8 bases had no gene match. The CDR3 consists of 16 residues. The germline V gene has CDR1 SGDLS and CDR2 YYNGEE. The CDR3: CASSVALAGERNEQFF. CDR3 nucleotide sequence: TGTGCCAGCAGCGTAGCTTTAGCGGGAGAAAGGAATGAGCAGTTCTTC.

V gene TRBV2 combines with J gene TRBJ1-5; 10 bases fit TRBD1. After removal of 6 bases from V and 4 bases from J, the junction contained 9 bases not matched to a gene. The CDR3 totals 16 residues. Germline loops: CDR1 SNHLY, CDR2 FYNNEI. CDR3 coding DNA: TGTGCCAGCAGGGTCGGACAGGGGGGAAATAATCAGCCCCAGCATTTT. Translated, it gives CASRVGQGGNNQPQHF.

In regard to this clone: This sample includes further DNA sequences coding for the same CDR3. The chain is built from TRBV5-1 and TRBJ1-1; TRBD1 is a possible D gene (5 bases). The CDR3 totals 14 residues. From germline, CDR1 is SGHRS and CDR2 YFSETQ. With 4 bases removed from V and 2 bases from J, the gap between germline ends came to 12 bases. CDR3 coding DNA: TGCGCCAGCAGCCCGGGGGGAGTTAACACTGAAGCTTTCTTT. This encodes CASSPGGVNTEAFF. Full variable domain (outside the CDR3, taken from reference TRBV5-1 and TRBJ1-1): KAGVTQTPRYLIKTRGQQVTLSCSPISGHRSVSWYQQTPGQGLQFLFEYFSETQRNKGNFPGRFSGRQFSNSRSEMNVSTLELGDSALYLCASSPGGVNTEAFFGQGTRLTVV.

V is TRBV10-3 and J is TRBJ2-5; 8 bases are shared with TRBD1. Trimming cost V 0 bases and J 5 bases; bases outside gene matches: 8. Per germline, CDR1 ENHRY and CDR2 SYGVKD. This CDR3 is built from 16 residues. CDR3 DNA: TGTGCCATCAGTGAGTCGGCGGACAGGGCCAGGGAGACCCAGTACTTC. Encoded protein: CAISESADRARETQYF.

The CDR3 nucleotides read TGTGCCAGCAGCCAAGTCCGGACTAGCCTGGAGACCCAGTACTTC. Translated, it gives CASSQVRTSLETQYF. V usage is TRBV3-1 (or the pseudogene TRBV3-2) and J usage is TRBJ2-5, with TRBD2 matching over 8 bases. Trimming took 1 base from V and 5 from J; bases not matched to a gene: 6. CDR3 size: 15 residues. CDR1 and CDR2 from the germline V gene are LGHDT and YNNKEL (reference sequence).

The chain combines TRBV6-5 with TRBJ2-1; 8 bases are shared with TRBD2. The germline V gene has CDR1 MNHEY and CDR2 SVGAGI. The V segment lost 5 bases and the J segment 6 bases; nucleotides outside the gene matches: 6. The CDR3 covers 14 residues. In DNA form, the CDR3 reads TGTGCCAGCAGTCGCAGCGGGAGCTTCAATGAGCAGTTCTTC. Its protein is CASSRSGSFNEQFF.